This T cell receptor (beta chain) came from a study of T-cell reconstitution after alpha-beta-depleted transplantation in children. Construction of the TCRbeta library involved unique molecular identifiers. MiXCR was run by TCRdb on the PCR reads, yielding one entry per CDR3 protein. The sample shows about 980,000 distinct CDR3 sequences, roughly 29% of them seen only once. This clonotype turned up a few times. The antigen remains undetermined. Study-level points and caveats: T-cell numbers and diversity, one year after transplant, stemmed largely from T cells that were newly produced.

The CDR3 loop spans 15 amino acids. The germline gives CDR1 SGHRS, CDR2 YFSETQ. Trimming cost V 6 bases and J 2 bases; bases outside gene matches: 9. The rearrangement uses TRBV5-1 and TRBJ2-3; 7 nucleotides agree with TRBD2. The TCR sequence derives from a boy less than two years old who had a stem cell transplant for SCID, so the T cells may come from the graft donor. Source: PBMCs, mostly from graft donor cells, taken 360 days after TCRalphabeta/CD19-depleted stem cell transplant. The CDR3 region has the DNA TGCGCCAGCAAAGGGGCTAGCGGATACACAGATACGCAGTATTTT. Translated, it gives CASKGASGYTDTQYF.